This TCR beta chain stems from a study of blood T cell repertoires in COVID-19. The table came from immunoSEQ multiplex PCR; TCRdb's copy has only in-frame clones and leaves some out. Of some 270,000 clones detected, 84% appear once; the ten largest clones hold 1.5% to 1.9%. From germline, CDR1 is SGHDN and CDR2 FVKESK. V lost 6 bases to trimming and J lost 4 bases; unmatched junction nucleotides: 14. CDR3 length: 17 residues. The receptor's source is a woman aged 40 to 55 who had recovered from COVID-19. Sequenced material: peripheral blood. The J gene is TRBJ2-5, the V gene TRBV14, with 10 bases matching TRBD1. CDR3 in amino acids: CASSARTGGFLRETQYF. CDR3 DNA sequence: TGTGCCAGCAGTGCGCGGACAGGGGGTTTTTTACGAGAGACCCAGTACTTC.